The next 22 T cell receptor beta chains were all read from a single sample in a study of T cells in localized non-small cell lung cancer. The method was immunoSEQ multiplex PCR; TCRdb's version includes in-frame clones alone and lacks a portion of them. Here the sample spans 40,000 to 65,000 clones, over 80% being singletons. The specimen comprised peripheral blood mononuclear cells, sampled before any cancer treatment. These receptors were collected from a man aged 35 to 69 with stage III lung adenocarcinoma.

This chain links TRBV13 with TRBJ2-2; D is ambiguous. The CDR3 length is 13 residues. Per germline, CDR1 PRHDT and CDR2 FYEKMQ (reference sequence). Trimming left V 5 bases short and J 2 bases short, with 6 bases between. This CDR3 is CASSPRNTGELFF. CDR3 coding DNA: TGTGCCAGCAGCCCAAGAAACACCGGGGAGCTGTTTTTT. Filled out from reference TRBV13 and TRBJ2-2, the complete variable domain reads AAGVIQSPRHLIKEKRETATLKCYPIPRHDTVYWYQQGPGQDPQFLISFYEKMQSDKGSIPDRFSAQQFSDYHSELNMSSLELGDSALYFCASSPRNTGELFFGEGSRLTVL.

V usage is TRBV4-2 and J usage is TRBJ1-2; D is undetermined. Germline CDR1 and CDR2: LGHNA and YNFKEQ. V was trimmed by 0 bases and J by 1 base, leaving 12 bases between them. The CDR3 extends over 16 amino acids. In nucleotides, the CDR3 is TGTGCCAGCAGCCAAGAGTTCTCGCAGGATAACTATGGCTACACCTTC. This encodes CASSQEFSQDNYGYTF.

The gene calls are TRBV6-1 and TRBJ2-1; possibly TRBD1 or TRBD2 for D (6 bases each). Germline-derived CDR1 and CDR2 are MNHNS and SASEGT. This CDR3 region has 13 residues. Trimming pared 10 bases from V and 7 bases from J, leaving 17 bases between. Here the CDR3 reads CAIGRGAWNEQFF. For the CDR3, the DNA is TGTGCCATAGGTAGGGGGGCCTGGAATGAGCAGTTCTTC.

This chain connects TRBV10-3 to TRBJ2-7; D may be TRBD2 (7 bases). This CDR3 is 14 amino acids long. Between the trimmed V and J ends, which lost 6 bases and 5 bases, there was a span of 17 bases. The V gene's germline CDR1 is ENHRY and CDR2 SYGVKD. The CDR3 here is CAIRLTGGEDEQYF. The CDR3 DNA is TGTGCCATCAGGTTAACGGGGGGCGAGGACGAGCAGTACTTC.

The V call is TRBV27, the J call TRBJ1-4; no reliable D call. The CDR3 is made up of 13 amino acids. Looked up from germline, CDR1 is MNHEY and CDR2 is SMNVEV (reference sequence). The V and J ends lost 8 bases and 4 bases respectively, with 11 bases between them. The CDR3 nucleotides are TGTGCCAGCGGCCTTCCCTTTAATGAAAAACTGTTTTTT. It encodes CASGLPFNEKLFF. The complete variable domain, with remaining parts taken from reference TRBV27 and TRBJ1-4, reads EAQVTQNPRYLITVTGKKLTVTCSQNMNHEYMSWYRQDPGLGLRQIYYSMNVEVTDKGDVPEGYKVSRKEKRNFPLILESPSPNQTSLYFCASGLPFNEKLFFGSGTQLSVL.

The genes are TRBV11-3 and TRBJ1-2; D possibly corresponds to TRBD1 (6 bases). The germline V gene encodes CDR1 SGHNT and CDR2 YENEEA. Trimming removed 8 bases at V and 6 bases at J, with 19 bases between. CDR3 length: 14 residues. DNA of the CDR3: TGTGCCAGCGGAGAGACAGGAGGTGGGGATGGCTACACCTTC. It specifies CASGETGGGDGYTF.

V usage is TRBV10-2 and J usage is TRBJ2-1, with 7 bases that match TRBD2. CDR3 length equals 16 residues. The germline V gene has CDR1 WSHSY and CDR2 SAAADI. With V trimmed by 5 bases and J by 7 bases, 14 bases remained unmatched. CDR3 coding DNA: TGCGCCAGCAGTCCCCTGGGGGGAGGGCCCCAGAATGAGCAGTTCTTC. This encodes CASSPLGGGPQNEQFF.

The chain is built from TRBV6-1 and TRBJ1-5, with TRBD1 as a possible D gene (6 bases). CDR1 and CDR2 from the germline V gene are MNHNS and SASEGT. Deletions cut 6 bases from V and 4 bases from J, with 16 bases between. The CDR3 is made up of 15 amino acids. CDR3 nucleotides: TGTGCCAGCAGGCTTGGGGGGGGCGAAAATCAGCCCCAGCATTTT. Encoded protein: CASRLGGGENQPQHF.

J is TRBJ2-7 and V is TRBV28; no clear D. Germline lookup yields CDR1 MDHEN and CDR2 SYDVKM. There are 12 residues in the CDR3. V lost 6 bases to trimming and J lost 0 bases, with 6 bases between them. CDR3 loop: CASRNNSYEQYF. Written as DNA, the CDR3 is TGTGCCAGCAGGAACAACTCCTACGAGCAGTACTTC.

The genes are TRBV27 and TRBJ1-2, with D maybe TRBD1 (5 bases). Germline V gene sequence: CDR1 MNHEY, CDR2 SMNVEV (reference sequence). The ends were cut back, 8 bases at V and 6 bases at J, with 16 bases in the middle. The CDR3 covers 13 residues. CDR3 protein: CASGGGYGNGYTF. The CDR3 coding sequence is TGTGCCAGCGGGGGGGGGTACGGAAATGGCTACACCTTC.

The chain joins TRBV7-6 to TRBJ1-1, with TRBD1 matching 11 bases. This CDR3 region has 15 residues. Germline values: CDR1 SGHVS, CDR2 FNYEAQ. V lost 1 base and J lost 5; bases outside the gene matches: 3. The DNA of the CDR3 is TGTGCCAGCAGCTTAGGGACAGGGGGCGCGACTGAAGCTTTCTTT. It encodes CASSLGTGGATEAFF.

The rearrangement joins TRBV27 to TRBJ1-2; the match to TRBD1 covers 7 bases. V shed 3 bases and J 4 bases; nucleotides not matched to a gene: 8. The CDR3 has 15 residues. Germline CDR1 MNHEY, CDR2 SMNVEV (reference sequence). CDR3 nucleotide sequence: TGTGCCAGCAGTTTGGCTCACAGGGGCGGCTATGGCTACACCTTC. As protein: CASSLAHRGGYGYTF.

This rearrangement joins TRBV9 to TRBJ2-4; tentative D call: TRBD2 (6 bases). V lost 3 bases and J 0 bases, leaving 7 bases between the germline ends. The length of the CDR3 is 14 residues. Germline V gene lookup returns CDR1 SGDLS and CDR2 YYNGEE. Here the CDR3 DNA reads TGTGCCAGCAGCGACGGGGGAGCCAAAAACATTCAGTACTTC. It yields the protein CASSDGGAKNIQYF.

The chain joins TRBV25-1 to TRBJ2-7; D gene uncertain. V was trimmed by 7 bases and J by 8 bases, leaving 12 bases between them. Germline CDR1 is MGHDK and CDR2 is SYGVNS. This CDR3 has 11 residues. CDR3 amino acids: CASIWQNKQYF. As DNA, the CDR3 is TGTGCCAGCATTTGGCAAAACAAGCAGTACTTC.

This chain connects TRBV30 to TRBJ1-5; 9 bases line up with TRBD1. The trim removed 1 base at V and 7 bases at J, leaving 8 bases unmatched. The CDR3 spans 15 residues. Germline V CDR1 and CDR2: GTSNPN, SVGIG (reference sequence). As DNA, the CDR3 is TGTGCCTGGAGTGGTTTGGGGACAGGGAGACAGCCCCAGCATTTT. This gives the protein CAWSGLGTGRQPQHF.

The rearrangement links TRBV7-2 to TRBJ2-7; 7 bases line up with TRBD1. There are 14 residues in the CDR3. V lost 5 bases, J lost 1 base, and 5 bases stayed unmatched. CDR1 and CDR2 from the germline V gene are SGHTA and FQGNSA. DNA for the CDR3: TGTGCCAGCAGCCCCCAGGGGGATTCCTACGAGCAGTACTTC. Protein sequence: CASSPQGDSYEQYF.

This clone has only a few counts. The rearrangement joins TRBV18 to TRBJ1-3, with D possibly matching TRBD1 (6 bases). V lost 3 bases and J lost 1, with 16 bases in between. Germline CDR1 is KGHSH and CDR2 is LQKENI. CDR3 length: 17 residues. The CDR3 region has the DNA TGTGCCAGCTCACCCACAGGGATCGCAGCTTCTGGAAACACCATATATTTT. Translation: CASSPTGIAASGNTIYF.

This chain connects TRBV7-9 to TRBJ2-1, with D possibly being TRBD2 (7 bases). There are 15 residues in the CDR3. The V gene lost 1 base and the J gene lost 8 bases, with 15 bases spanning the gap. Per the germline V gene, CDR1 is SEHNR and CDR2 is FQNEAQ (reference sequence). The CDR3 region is CASSLVPRGGHEQFF. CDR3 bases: TGTGCCAGCAGCTTAGTTCCTAGGGGGGGGCATGAGCAGTTCTTC.

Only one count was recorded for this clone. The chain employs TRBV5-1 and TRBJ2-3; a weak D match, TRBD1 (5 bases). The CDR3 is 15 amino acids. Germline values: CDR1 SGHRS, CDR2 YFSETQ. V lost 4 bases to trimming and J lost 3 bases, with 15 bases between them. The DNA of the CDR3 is TGCGCCAGCAGCAGGCAGGGCATGGGGACAGATACGCAGTATTTT. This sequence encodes CASSRQGMGTDTQYF. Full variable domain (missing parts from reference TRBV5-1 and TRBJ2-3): KAGVTQTPRYLIKTRGQQVTLSCSPISGHRSVSWYQQTPGQGLQFLFEYFSETQRNKGNFPGRFSGRQFSNSRSEMNVSTLELGDSALYLCASSRQGMGTDTQYFGPGTRLTVL.

CDR3 bases: TGCGCCAGCAGCTTGGCTTACCAGGACACCGGGGAGCTGTTTTTT. Translation: CASSLAYQDTGELFF. The chain employs TRBV5-1 and TRBJ2-2; no clear D gene. V was clipped by 0 bases and J by 3 bases, with 9 bases between them. Germline CDR1 reads SGHRS; CDR2 reads YFSETQ. This CDR3 is built from 15 residues.

The CDR3 DNA follows: TGTGCCAGCAGCTTAGATACAGGGTCCGGGGAGCTGTTTTTT. It yields the protein CASSLDTGSGELFF. The V gene is TRBV11-2, the J gene TRBJ2-2; the D gene is possibly TRBD1 (6 bases). The germline gives CDR1 SGHAT, CDR2 FQNNGV. The CDR3 is made up of 14 amino acids. V lost 0 bases and J lost 6, with 8 bases in between.

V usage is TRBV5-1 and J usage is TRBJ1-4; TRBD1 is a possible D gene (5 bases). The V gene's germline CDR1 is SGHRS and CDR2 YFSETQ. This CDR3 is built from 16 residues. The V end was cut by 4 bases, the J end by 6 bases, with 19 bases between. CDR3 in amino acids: CASSLAGQGPDEKLFF. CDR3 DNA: TGCGCCAGCAGCCTTGCTGGGCAGGGCCCGGATGAAAAACTGTTTTTT.